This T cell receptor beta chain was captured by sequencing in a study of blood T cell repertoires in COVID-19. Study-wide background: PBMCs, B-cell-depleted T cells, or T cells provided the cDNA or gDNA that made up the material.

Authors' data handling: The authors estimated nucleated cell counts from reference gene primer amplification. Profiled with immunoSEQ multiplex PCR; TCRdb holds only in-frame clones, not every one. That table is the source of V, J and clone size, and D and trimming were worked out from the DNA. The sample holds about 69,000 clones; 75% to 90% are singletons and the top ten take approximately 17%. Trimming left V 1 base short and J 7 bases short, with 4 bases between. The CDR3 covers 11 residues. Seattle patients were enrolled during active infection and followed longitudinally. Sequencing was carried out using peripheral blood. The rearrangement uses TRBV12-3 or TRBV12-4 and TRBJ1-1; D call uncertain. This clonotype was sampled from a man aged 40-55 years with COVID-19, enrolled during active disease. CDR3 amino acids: CASSLGGEAFF. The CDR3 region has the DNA TGTGCCAGCAGTTTAGGCGGTGAAGCTTTCTTT.